These 7 T cell receptor beta chains came from one sample sequenced in a study of monozygotic twins with inflammatory bowel disease. TCRdb reprocessed the 5' RACE reads, keeping one entry per CDR3 protein, no DNA. The sample includes about 380,000 distinct CDR3 sequences. Sequencing input: blood. Source of these receptors: a human donor with ulcerative colitis or Crohn's disease, or a healthy co-twin of an affected twin (not recorded which).

CDR3 region: CASSQETGFGDPDTQYF. The chain links TRBV4-1 to TRBJ2-3. The CDR3 is 17 amino acids. CDR1 and CDR2 from the germline V gene are MGHRA and YSYEKL.

V gene TRBV2 combines with J gene TRBJ2-7; TCRdb reports TRBD2, a call that lacks DNA to check it against. In germline, CDR1 is SNHLY, CDR2 FYNNEI. This CDR3 has 12 amino acids. This chain's CDR3 is CASSEREGEQYF.

The J gene is TRBJ2-7, the V gene TRBV30. The length of the CDR3 is 11 residues. Germline V CDR1 and CDR2: GTSNPN, SVGIG (reference sequence). The CDR3 spells CAWNGPYEQYF.

The chain uses TRBV7-6 and TRBJ1-4; TCRdb proposes TRBD1, but this gene call is untestable without DNA. Germline lookup yields CDR1 SGHVS and CDR2 FNYEAQ. This CDR3 has 15 amino acids. The CDR3 sequence is CASSPRRGQGEKLFF.

The rearrangement links TRBV20-1 to TRBJ2-7; TCRdb indicates TRBD1, and absent DNA this call remains unverified. The CDR3 runs 15 residues. Germline lookup yields CDR1 DFQATT and CDR2 SNEGSKA (reference sequence). The chain's CDR3 is CSAPSPAQSTYEQYF.

The J gene is TRBJ2-2, the V gene TRBV7-3; the TCRdb D gene call, TRBD2, has no DNA to confirm it. The germline V gene has CDR1 SGHTA and CDR2 FQGTGA. The CDR3 length is 18 residues. This CDR3 reads CASSLYHRTSPNTGELFF.

The V and J genes are TRBV27 and TRBJ2-7; TCRdb proposes TRBD1, but this gene call is untestable without DNA. Germline-derived CDR1 and CDR2 are MNHEY and SMNVEV (reference sequence). There are 14 residues in the CDR3. The CDR3: CASSTGGTTYEQYF.